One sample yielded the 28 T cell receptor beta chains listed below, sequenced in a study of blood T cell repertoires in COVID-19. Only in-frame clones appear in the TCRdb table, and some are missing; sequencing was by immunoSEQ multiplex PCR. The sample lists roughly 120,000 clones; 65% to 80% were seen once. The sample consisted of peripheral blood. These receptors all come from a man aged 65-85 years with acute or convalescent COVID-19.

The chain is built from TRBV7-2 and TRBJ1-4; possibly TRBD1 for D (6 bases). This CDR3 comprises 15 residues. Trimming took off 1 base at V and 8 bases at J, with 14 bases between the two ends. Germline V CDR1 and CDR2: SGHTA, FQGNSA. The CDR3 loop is CASSLGQGGVEKLFF. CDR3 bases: TGTGCCAGCAGCTTAGGTCAAGGGGGAGTAGAAAAACTGTTTTTT.

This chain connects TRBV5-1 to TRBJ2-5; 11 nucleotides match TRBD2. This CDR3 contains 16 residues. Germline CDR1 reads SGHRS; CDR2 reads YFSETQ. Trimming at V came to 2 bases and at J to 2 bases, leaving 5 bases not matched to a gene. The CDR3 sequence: CASSFGTSGSQETQYF. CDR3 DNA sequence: TGCGCCAGCAGCTTTGGCACTAGCGGGAGTCAAGAGACCCAGTACTTC. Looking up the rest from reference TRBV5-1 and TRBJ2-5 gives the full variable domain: KAGVTQTPRYLIKTRGQQVTLSCSPISGHRSVSWYQQTPGQGLQFLFEYFSETQRNKGNFPGRFSGRQFSNSRSEMNVSTLELGDSALYLCASSFGTSGSQETQYFGPGTRLLVL.

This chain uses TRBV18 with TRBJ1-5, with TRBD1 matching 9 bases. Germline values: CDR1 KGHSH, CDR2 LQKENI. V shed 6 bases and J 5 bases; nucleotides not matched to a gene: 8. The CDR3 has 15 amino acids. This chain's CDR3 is CASSYNRGLDQPQHF. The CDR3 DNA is TGTGCCAGCTCTTATAACAGGGGGCTCGATCAGCCCCAGCATTTT.

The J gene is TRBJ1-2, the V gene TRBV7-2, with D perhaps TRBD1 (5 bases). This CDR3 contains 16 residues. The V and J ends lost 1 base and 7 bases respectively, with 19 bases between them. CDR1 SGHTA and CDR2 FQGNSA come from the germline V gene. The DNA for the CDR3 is TGTGCCAGCAGCTTAGATAGACAGTATGGGATTAGTGGCTACACCTTC. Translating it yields CASSLDRQYGISGYTF. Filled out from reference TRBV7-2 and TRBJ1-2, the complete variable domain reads GAGVSQSPSNKVTEKGKDVELRCDPISGHTALYWYRQSLGQGLEFLIYFQGNSAPDKSGLPSDRFSAERTGGSVSTLTIQRTQQEDSAVYLCASSLDRQYGISGYTFGSGTRLTVV.

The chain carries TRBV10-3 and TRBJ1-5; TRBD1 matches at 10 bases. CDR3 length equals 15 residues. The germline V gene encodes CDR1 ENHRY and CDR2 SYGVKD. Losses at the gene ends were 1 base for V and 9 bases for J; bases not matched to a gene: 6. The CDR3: CAISEFGTGDRPQHF. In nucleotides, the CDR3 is TGTGCCATCAGTGAGTTCGGGACAGGGGACCGGCCCCAGCATTTT.

In DNA form, the CDR3 reads TGTGCCAGCAGCCACGACAGGGGGCCGACTTCCCAGTACTTC. It specifies CASSHDRGPTSQYF. The chain couples TRBV3-1 (or the pseudogene TRBV3-2) to TRBJ2-5; TRBD1 matches at 10 bases. Per germline, CDR1 LGHDT and CDR2 YNNKEL (reference sequence). The length of the CDR3 is 14 residues. Losses at the gene ends were 3 bases for V and 9 bases for J; bases not matched to a gene: 7.

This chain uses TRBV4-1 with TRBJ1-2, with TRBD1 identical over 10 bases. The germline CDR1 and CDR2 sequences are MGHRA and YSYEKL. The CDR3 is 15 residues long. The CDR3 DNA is TGCGCGAGCCAGCCGGGACAGGGGATGAACTATGGCTACACCTTC. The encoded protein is CASQPGQGMNYGYTF.

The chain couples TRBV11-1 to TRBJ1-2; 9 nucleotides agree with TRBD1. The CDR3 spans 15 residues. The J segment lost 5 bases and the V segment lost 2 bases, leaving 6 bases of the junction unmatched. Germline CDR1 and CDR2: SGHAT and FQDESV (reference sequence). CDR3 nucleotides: TGTGCCAGCAGCTTACTGGGACAGGGCCAATATGGCTACACCTTC. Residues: CASSLLGQGQYGYTF.

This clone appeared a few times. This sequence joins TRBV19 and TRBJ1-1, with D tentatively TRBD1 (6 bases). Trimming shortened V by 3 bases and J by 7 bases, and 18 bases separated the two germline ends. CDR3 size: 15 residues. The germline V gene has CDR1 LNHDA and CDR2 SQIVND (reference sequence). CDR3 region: CASSMSGQRWSEAFF. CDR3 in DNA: TGTGCCAGTAGTATGAGTGGACAGCGCTGGAGTGAAGCTTTCTTT.

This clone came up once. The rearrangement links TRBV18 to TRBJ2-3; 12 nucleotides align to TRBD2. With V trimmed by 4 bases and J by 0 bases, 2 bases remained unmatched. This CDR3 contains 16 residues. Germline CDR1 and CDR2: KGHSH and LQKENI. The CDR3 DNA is TGTGCCAGCTCACTAGGACTAGCGGGAAGCACAGATACGCAGTATTTT. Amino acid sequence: CASSLGLAGSTDTQYF.

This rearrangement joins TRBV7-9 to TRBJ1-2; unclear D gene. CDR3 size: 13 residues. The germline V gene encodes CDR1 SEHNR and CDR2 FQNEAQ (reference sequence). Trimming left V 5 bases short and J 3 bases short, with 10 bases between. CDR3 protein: CASSAQMDYGYTF. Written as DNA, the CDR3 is TGTGCCAGCAGCGCGCAAATGGACTATGGCTACACCTTC.

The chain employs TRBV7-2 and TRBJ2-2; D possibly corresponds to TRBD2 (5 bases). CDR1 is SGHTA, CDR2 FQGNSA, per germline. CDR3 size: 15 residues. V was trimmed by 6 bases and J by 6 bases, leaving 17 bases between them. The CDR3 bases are TGTGCCAGCAGGAGGACTCCTTACCTTTCCGGGGAGCTGTTTTTT. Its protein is CASRRTPYLSGELFF.

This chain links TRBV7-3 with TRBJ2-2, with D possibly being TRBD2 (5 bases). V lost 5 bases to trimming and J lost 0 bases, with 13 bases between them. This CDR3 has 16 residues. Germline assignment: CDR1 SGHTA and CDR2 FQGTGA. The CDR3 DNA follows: TGTGCCAGCAGCGCGCATAGCGCCGCGAACACCGGGGAGCTGTTTTTT. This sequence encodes CASSAHSAANTGELFF.

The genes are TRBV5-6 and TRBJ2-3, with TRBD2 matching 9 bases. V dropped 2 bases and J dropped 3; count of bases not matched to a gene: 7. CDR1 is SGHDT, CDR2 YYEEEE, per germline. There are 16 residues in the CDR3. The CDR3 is CASSFIAGEKTDTQYF. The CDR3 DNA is TGTGCCAGCAGCTTCATAGCGGGAGAAAAGACAGATACGCAGTATTTT. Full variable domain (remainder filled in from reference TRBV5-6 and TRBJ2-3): DAGVTQSPTHLIKTRGQQVTLRCSPKSGHDTVSWYQQALGQGPQFIFQYYEEEERQRGNFPDRFSGHQFPNYSSELNVNALLLGDSALYLCASSFIAGEKTDTQYFGPGTRLTVL.

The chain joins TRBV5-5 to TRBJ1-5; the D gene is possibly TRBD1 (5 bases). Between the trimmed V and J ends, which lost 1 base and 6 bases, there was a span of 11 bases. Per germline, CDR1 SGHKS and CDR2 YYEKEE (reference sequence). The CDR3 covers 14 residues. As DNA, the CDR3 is TGTGCCAGCAGCTTGACAGGATGGGGTCAGCCCCAGCATTTT. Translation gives CASSLTGWGQPQHF.

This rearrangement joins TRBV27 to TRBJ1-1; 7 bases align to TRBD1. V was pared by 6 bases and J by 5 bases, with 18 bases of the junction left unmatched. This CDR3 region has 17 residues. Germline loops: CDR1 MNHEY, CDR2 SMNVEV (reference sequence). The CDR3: CASSPTGKGGMGTEAFF. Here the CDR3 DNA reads TGTGCCAGCAGCCCGACAGGGAAGGGGGGCATGGGAACTGAAGCTTTCTTT.

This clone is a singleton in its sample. The CDR3: CASSLGPHPDTQYF. CDR3 DNA sequence: TGCGCCAGCAGCTTGGGGCCGCATCCAGATACGCAGTATTTT. The V call is TRBV5-1, the J call TRBJ2-3, with D hard to call. Germline CDR1 and CDR2: SGHRS and YFSETQ. The V end lost 0 bases, the J end lost 4 bases, and 9 bases lay between the germline ends. There are 14 residues in the CDR3.

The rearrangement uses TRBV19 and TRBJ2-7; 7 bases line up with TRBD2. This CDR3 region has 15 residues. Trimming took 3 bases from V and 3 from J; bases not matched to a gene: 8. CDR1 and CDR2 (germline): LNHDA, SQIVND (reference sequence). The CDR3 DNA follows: TGTGCCAGTAGTATCGCTAGCGGAATTTTCTACGAGCAGTACTTC. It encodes CASSIASGIFYEQYF. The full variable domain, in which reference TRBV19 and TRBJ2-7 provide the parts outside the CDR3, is DGGITQSPKYLFRKEGQNVTLSCEQNLNHDAMYWYRQDPGQGLRLIYYSQIVNDFQKGDIAEGYSVSREKKESFPLTVTSAQKNPTAFYLCASSIASGIFYEQYFGPGTRLTVT.

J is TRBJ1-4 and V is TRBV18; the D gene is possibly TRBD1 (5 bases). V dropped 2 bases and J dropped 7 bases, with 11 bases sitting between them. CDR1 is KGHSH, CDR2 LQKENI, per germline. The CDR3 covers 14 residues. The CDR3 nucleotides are TGTGCCAGCTCACCAAATACAGGACGTGAAAAACTGTTTTTT. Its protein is CASSPNTGREKLFF.

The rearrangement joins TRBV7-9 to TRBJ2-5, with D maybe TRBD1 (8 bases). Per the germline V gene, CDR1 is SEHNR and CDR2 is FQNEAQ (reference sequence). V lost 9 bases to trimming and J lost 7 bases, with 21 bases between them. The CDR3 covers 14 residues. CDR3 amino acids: CASSSRTGRVTQYF. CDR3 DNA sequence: TGTGCCAGTAGTTCTCGGACAGGGAGGGTGACCCAGTACTTC.

Written as DNA, the CDR3 is TGTGCCAGCACCTTCGGACAGTTTCGAGAACCCCTCCACTTT. Protein: CASTFGQFREPLHF. This chain connects TRBV6-6 to TRBJ1-6; possible D gene TRBD1, 6 bases. CDR1 and CDR2 from the germline V gene are MNHNY and SVGAGI (reference sequence). The length of the CDR3 is 14 residues. V lost 7 bases and J 12 bases, leaving 19 bases between the germline ends.

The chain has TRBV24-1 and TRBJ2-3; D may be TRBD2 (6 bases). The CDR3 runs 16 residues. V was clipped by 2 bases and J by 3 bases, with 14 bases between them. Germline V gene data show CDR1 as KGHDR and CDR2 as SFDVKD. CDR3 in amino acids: CATSDWRGGGTDTQYF. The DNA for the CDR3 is TGTGCCACCAGTGATTGGAGGGGAGGAGGGACAGATACGCAGTATTTT.

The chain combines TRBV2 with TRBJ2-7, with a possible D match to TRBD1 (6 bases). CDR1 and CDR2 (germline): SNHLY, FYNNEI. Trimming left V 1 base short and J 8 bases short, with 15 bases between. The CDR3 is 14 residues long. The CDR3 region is CASSEEGGPSQQYF. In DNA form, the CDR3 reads TGTGCCAGCAGTGAAGAAGGGGGTCCCTCGCAGCAGTACTTC.

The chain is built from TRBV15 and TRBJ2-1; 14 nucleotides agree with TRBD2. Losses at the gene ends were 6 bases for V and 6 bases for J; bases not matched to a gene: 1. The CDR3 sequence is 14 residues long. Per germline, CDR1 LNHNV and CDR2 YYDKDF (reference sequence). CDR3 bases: TGTGCCACCAGGGGACTAGCGGGAGCCAATGAGCAGTTCTTC. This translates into CATRGLAGANEQFF.

CDR3 region: CASSLAGTSGIYEQYF. The CDR3 DNA sequence: TGTGCCAGCAGTTTAGCCGGGACTAGCGGGATCTACGAGCAGTACTTC. The rearrangement links TRBV27 to TRBJ2-7, with 13 bases matching TRBD2. The length of the CDR3 is 16 residues. CDR1 and CDR2 from the germline V gene are MNHEY and SMNVEV (reference sequence). The V gene end was trimmed by 2 bases and the J gene end by 3 bases; junction bases not matched to a gene: 4.

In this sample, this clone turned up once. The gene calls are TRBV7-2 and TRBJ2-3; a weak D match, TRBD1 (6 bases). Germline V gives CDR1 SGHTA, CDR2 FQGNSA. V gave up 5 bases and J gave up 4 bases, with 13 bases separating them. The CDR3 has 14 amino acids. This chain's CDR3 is CASSPRQEADTQYF. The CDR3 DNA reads TGTGCCAGCAGCCCCCGACAGGAGGCAGATACGCAGTATTTT.

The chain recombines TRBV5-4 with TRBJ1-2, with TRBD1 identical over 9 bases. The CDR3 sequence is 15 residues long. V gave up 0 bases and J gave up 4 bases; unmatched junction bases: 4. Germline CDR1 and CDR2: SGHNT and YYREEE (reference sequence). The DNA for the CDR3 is TGTGCCAGCAGCTTGGGGGACAGGGTAATCTATGGCTACACCTTC. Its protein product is CASSLGDRVIYGYTF.

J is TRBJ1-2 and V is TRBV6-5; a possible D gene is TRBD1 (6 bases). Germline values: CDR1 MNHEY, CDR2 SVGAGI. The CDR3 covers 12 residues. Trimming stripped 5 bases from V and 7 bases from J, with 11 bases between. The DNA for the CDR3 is TGTGCCAGCAGTCAAACAGGGATTGGCTACACCTTC. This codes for CASSQTGIGYTF.